One sample yielded the 26 T cell receptor beta chains listed below, sequenced in a study of T cell changes during pregnancy in multiple sclerosis. Assay used: immunoSEQ multiplex PCR; TCRdb lists only in-frame clones, some missing. Among around 60,000 clones listed, 90% to 95% were seen once. This specimen was peripheral blood, taken in the third trimester of pregnancy. Receptors originate from a female donor in good health, enrolled as a control in a pregnancy study.

V is TRBV29-1 and J is TRBJ1-1; D gene uncertain. V was trimmed by 5 bases and J by 4 bases, leaving 8 bases between them. Germline V gene data show CDR1 as SQVTM and CDR2 as ANQGSEA. This CDR3 contains 11 residues. CDR3 protein: CSVILATEAFF. The CDR3 bases are TGCAGCGTTATATTGGCCACTGAAGCTTTCTTT.

The rearrangement uses TRBV7-8 and TRBJ2-7; D perhaps matches TRBD1 (6 bases). V dropped 0 bases and J dropped 5 bases, with 26 bases sitting between them. Germline CDR1 is SGHVS and CDR2 is FQNEAQ. This CDR3 is 19 amino acids long. The CDR3 reads CASSLANRPQGPNYDEQYF. The CDR3 DNA reads as TGTGCCAGCAGCTTAGCGAACCGGCCGCAGGGGCCAAATTACGACGAGCAGTACTTC. Full variable domain (remainder filled in from reference TRBV7-8 and TRBJ2-7): GAGVSQSPRYKVAKRGQDVALRCDPISGHVSLFWYQQALGQGPEFLTYFQNEAQLDKSGLPSDRFFAERPEGSVSTLKIQRTQQEDSAVYLCASSLANRPQGPNYDEQYFGPGTRLTVT.

The J gene is TRBJ2-3, the V gene TRBV28; 8 bases line up with TRBD2. Germline V gene lookup returns CDR1 MDHEN and CDR2 SYDVKM. The CDR3 has 15 residues. The junction had 12 bases not matched to a gene; V was cut back by 10 bases and J by 3 bases. In nucleotides, the CDR3 is TGTGCCACCGACCTTAGCGGGACAAAAACAGATACGCAGTATTTT. Translating gives CATDLSGTKTDTQYF. Combining the CDR3 with reference TRBV28 and TRBJ2-3 gives the whole variable domain DVKVTQSSRYLVKRTGEKVFLECVQDMDHENMFWYRQDPGLGLRLIYFSYDVKMKEKGDIPEGYSVSREKKERFSLILESASTNQTSMYLCATDLSGTKTDTQYFGPGTRLTVL.

The chain combines TRBV7-8 with TRBJ1-3, with 8 positions matching TRBD1. The CDR3 totals 15 residues. Losses at the gene ends were 5 bases for V and 4 bases for J; bases not matched to a gene: 7. The germline CDR1 and CDR2 sequences are SGHVS and FQNEAQ. The CDR3 loop is CASSPQGGRGNTIYF. As DNA, the CDR3 is TGTGCCAGCAGCCCACAGGGGGGGCGCGGAAACACCATATATTTT.

This rearrangement joins TRBV27 to TRBJ1-2; 10 nucleotides agree with TRBD1. This CDR3 spans 13 amino acids. J lost 7 bases, V lost 6 bases, and 5 bases had no gene match. Germline-derived CDR1 and CDR2 are MNHEY and SMNVEV (reference sequence). This CDR3 reads CASRPGQGIGYTF. Here the CDR3 DNA reads TGTGCCAGCAGACCGGGACAGGGGATTGGCTACACCTTC.

V is TRBV9 and J is TRBJ2-5, with a possible D match to TRBD1 (5 bases). CDR1 and CDR2 from the germline V gene are SGDLS and YYNGEE. V lost 4 bases, J lost 0 bases, and 10 bases lay in between. The CDR3 loop spans 14 amino acids. The CDR3 DNA follows: TGTGCCAGCAGCAGATCAGGGAACCAAGAGACCCAGTACTTC. Encoded protein: CASSRSGNQETQYF.

The chain carries TRBV7-8 and TRBJ2-1; 12 bases align to TRBD1. The V and J ends lost 5 bases and 7 bases, in that order; junction bases with no gene match: 9. This CDR3 spans 16 amino acids. Germline V gives CDR1 SGHVS, CDR2 FQNEAQ. The DNA of the CDR3 is TGTGCCAGCAGCCGAGGGGGGACAGGGGGCCTGAATGAGCAGTTCTTC. Its protein is CASSRGGTGGLNEQFF.

The chain couples TRBV7-2 to TRBJ1-2; D not certain. CDR3 length: 15 residues. Trimming removed 2 bases at V and 0 bases at J, with 10 bases between. Germline assignment: CDR1 SGHTA and CDR2 FQGNSA. In DNA, the CDR3 is TGTGCCAGCAGCTTAACAAGAGGCACTAACTATGGCTACACCTTC. It encodes CASSLTRGTNYGYTF.

The chain recombines TRBV7-3 with TRBJ1-2; D is ambiguous. The CDR3 is 15 residues long. Germline CDR1 SGHTA, CDR2 FQGTGA. Trimming stripped 0 bases from V and 2 bases from J, with 10 bases between. This CDR3 is CASSLTSGPNYGYTF. CDR3 bases: TGTGCCAGCAGCTTAACATCTGGCCCAAACTATGGCTACACCTTC.

The V and J genes are TRBV29-1 and TRBJ1-1; 9 nucleotides align to TRBD1. Trimming cost V 6 bases and J 7 bases; bases outside gene matches: 6. Germline V gives CDR1 SQVTM, CDR2 ANQGSEA. CDR3 length: 12 residues. CDR3 bases: TGCAGCGTGACAGGGGGTTGGGGTGAAGCTTTCTTT. This sequence encodes CSVTGGWGEAFF.

The chain carries TRBV18 and TRBJ1-5, with D uncertain. The V gene's germline CDR1 is KGHSH and CDR2 LQKENI. The V end was cut by 1 base, the J end by 5 bases, with 9 bases between. This CDR3 spans 14 amino acids. The CDR3 nucleotides are TGTGCCAGCTCACCACTAACAGACGATCAGCCCCAGCATTTT. As protein: CASSPLTDDQPQHF.

V and J are TRBV19 and TRBJ2-7, with 9 bases aligning to TRBD1. Germline V gene sequence: CDR1 LNHDA, CDR2 SQIVND (reference sequence). V was pared by 3 bases and J by 4 bases, with 7 bases of the junction left unmatched. CDR3 length: 15 amino acids. The CDR3 DNA sequence: TGTGCCAGTAGTATCACAGGGGGCCCAAGGTACGAGCAGTACTTC. It translates to CASSITGGPRYEQYF.

J is TRBJ2-1 and V is TRBV6-6; 9 bases map to TRBD1. V gave up 2 bases and J gave up 7 bases; unmatched junction bases: 3. The CDR3 covers 14 residues. From germline, CDR1 is MNHNY and CDR2 SVGAGI (reference sequence). CDR3: CASSYGTGRNEQFF. CDR3 sequence (DNA): TGTGCCAGCAGTTACGGGACAGGGAGGAATGAGCAGTTCTTC.

The chain carries TRBV9 and TRBJ1-1; D unclear. Trimming took off 4 bases at V and 4 bases at J, with 14 bases between the two ends. This CDR3 comprises 14 residues. Germline CDR1 reads SGDLS; CDR2 reads YYNGEE. The CDR3: CASSSGPAGTEAFF. Written as DNA, the CDR3 is TGTGCCAGCAGCTCCGGGCCGGCGGGCACTGAAGCTTTCTTT.

The gene calls are TRBV27 and TRBJ2-2; 7 positions agree with TRBD1. The CDR3 is 16 residues long. Germline CDR1 and CDR2: MNHEY and SMNVEV (reference sequence). With 8 bases clipped from V and 0 bases from J, the junction kept 9 bases outside the gene matches. CDR3 sequence: CASSPTQGANTGELFF. CDR3 DNA: TGTGCCAGCTCACCAACGCAGGGGGCGAACACCGGGGAGCTGTTTTTT.

This chain's CDR3 is CASSPEEGAHTEAFF. The CDR3, as DNA: TGTGCCAGCAGCCCTGAGGAGGGTGCACACACTGAAGCTTTCTTT. The chain couples TRBV4-2 to TRBJ1-1; no clear D. The germline V and J ends were trimmed by 4 bases and 3 bases, with 15 bases remaining between them. The CDR3 sequence is 15 residues long. CDR1 is LGHNA and CDR2 is YNFKEQ in the germline V gene.

The chain has TRBV11-1 and TRBJ2-1, with 7 bases aligning to TRBD1. The CDR3 is 18 amino acids. With V trimmed by 5 bases and J by 2 bases, 15 bases remained unmatched. The V gene's germline CDR1 is SGHAT and CDR2 FQDESV (reference sequence). CDR3 residues: CASSPRVGGEGTYNEQFF. CDR3 nucleotide sequence: TGTGCCAGCAGCCCCCGGGTAGGGGGCGAAGGGACCTACAATGAGCAGTTCTTC.

V usage is TRBV7-8 and J usage is TRBJ2-3, with TRBD2 matching over 12 bases. The germline CDR1 and CDR2 sequences are SGHVS and FQNEAQ. Unmatched junction bases numbered 7, after V lost 2 bases and J lost 4 bases. The CDR3 has 17 residues. The CDR3 DNA reads as TGTGCCAGCAGCTTATTTACTAGCGGGGGGTGGGCAGATACGCAGTATTTT. Translated: CASSLFTSGGWADTQYF. The whole variable domain, remainder taken from reference TRBV7-8 and TRBJ2-3, is GAGVSQSPRYKVAKRGQDVALRCDPISGHVSLFWYQQALGQGPEFLTYFQNEAQLDKSGLPSDRFFAERPEGSVSTLKIQRTQQEDSAVYLCASSLFTSGGWADTQYFGPGTRLTVL.

The genes are TRBV10-2 and TRBJ1-1; D may be TRBD1 (5 bases). CDR3 size: 12 residues. V gave up 8 bases and J gave up 4 bases, with 11 bases separating them. Germline V gene data show CDR1 as WSHSY and CDR2 as SAAADI. The CDR3, as DNA: TGCGCCAGCGCCAGGGAGGGCACTGAAGCTTTCTTT. Translating it yields CASAREGTEAFF.

This clone was counted a single time. J is TRBJ2-1 and V is TRBV11-2, with a possible D match to TRBD2 (7 bases). The germline V and J ends were trimmed by 5 bases and 4 bases, with 15 bases remaining between them. Germline V gives CDR1 SGHAT, CDR2 FQNNGV. This CDR3 comprises 15 residues. As DNA, the CDR3 is TGTGCCAGCAGCCGCTTGGGGGGGCAGTACAATGAGCAGTTCTTC. As protein: CASSRLGGQYNEQFF.

Comment on this clone: A junction end diverges from the germline sequence, so it may reflect a read error. Different DNA sequences within this sample yield the same CDR3. This chain links TRBV5-1 with TRBJ1-1; D is possibly TRBD1 (5 bases). This CDR3 is 13 amino acids long. Germline values: CDR1 SGHRS, CDR2 YFSETQ. The CDR3 DNA reads TGCGCCAGCAGCTTTACAGGCAACACTGAAGCTTTTTTT. Residues: CASSFTGNTEAFF.

The chain combines TRBV4-1 with TRBJ1-2; D might be TRBD1 (5 bases). The CDR3 totals 13 residues. CDR1 and CDR2 from the germline V gene are MGHRA and YSYEKL. Trimming cost V 4 bases and J 4 bases, with 10 bases left between them. The DNA for the CDR3 is TGCGCCAGCAGCCGCACAGACAGCTATGGCTACACCTTC. It is translated as CASSRTDSYGYTF.

This chain connects TRBV10-3 to TRBJ1-5; D call uncertain. Germline V CDR1 and CDR2: ENHRY, SYGVKD. CDR3 length: 15 residues. V was cut by 0 bases and J by 3 bases, with 9 bases left in between. CDR3 residues: CAISESRQTNQPQHF. The CDR3 nucleotides are TGTGCCATCAGTGAGTCGCGGCAGACCAATCAGCCCCAGCATTTT.

The chain is built from TRBV10-3 and TRBJ1-2; D is unclear. V lost 2 bases, J lost 5 bases, and 18 bases lay in between. Germline V CDR1 and CDR2: ENHRY, SYGVKD. The CDR3 runs 16 residues. CDR3 sequence reads: CAISEPTKDGEYGYTF. In DNA, the CDR3 is TGTGCCATCAGTGAGCCGACGAAAGACGGGGAATATGGCTACACCTTC.

This clone was counted a single time. The chain recombines TRBV2 with TRBJ1-5; no definite D call. Germline loops: CDR1 SNHLY, CDR2 FYNNEI. The length of the CDR3 is 14 residues. Trimming removed 4 bases at V and 0 bases at J, with 7 bases between. As DNA, the CDR3 is TGTGCCAGCAGTGCTGTTTATAGCAATCAGCCCCAGCATTTT. Encoded protein: CASSAVYSNQPQHF.

V gene TRBV5-4 combines with J gene TRBJ2-3, with D uncertain. With 0 bases removed from V and 2 bases from J, the gap between germline ends came to 7 bases. CDR3 size: 14 residues. Germline-derived CDR1 and CDR2 are SGHNT and YYREEE (reference sequence). CDR3 residues: CASSLGRITDTQYF. The CDR3 DNA sequence: TGTGCCAGCAGCTTGGGCAGGATCACAGATACGCAGTATTTT.